The 10 T cell receptor beta chains below all came from one sample that was sequenced in a study of cytomegalovirus exposure and HLA in healthy donors (dated by TCRdb to 2016 to 2017). The library relied on the immunoSEQ multiplex PCR assay. The multiplex PCR relied on a mix of 60 forward primers for TCR Vbeta segments and 13 reverse primers for TCR Jbeta segments. TCRdb limited this immuneACCESS table to in-frame rearrangements with V and J called. A share of clones is missing; checked studies link under half to unresolved V genes, and the rest is unexplained. The data table for this sample lists under 200,000 clones. The top ten hold almost 6.5% of the sample. Input material: PBMCs. The receptors shown here come from a man aged 25 to 40 in good health and CMV-seronegative.

This chain uses TRBV4-3 with TRBJ1-1; a possible D gene is TRBD1 (5 bases). V was trimmed by 0 bases and J by 9 bases, leaving 11 bases between them. Looked up from germline, CDR1 is LGHNA and CDR2 is YSLEER. The CDR3 is 13 residues long. In nucleotides, the CDR3 is TGCGCCAGCAGCCAAGATAATCGGGGGAAAGCTTTCTTT. It encodes CASSQDNRGKAFF.

The J gene is TRBJ1-1, the V gene TRBV27; 10 bases are a match to TRBD1. V was pared by 11 bases and J by 4 bases, with 7 bases of the junction left unmatched. The length of the CDR3 is 13 residues. CDR1 MNHEY and CDR2 SMNVEV come from the germline V gene (reference sequence). CDR3 DNA: TGTGCCTCTCTGGACAGGGGGTTCACTGAAGCTTTCTTT. This gives the protein CASLDRGFTEAFF.

The J gene is TRBJ2-7, the V gene TRBV7-8; 10 bases are shared with TRBD2. The CDR3 totals 15 residues. CDR1 is SGHVS and CDR2 is FQNEAQ in the germline V gene. The trim removed 7 bases at V and 6 bases at J, leaving 12 bases unmatched. CDR3: CASTKGTAGGLEQYF. CDR3 nucleotide sequence: TGTGCCAGCACCAAAGGTACAGCGGGGGGGCTCGAGCAGTACTTC.

This rearrangement joins TRBV7-3 to TRBJ2-1; 7 nucleotides line up with TRBD2. The CDR3 loop spans 17 amino acids. Looked up from germline, CDR1 is SGHTA and CDR2 is FQGTGA. The junction had 12 bases not matched to a gene; V was cut back by 3 bases and J by 4 bases. The CDR3 spells CASSLDRGTTIYNEQFF. The CDR3 bases are TGTGCCAGCAGCTTGGATCGGGGGACTACTATATACAATGAGCAGTTCTTC.

The chain recombines TRBV28 with TRBJ2-7; D is possibly TRBD2 (5 bases). CDR3 length equals 13 residues. V was pared by 6 bases and J by 2 bases, with 11 bases between. Germline lookup yields CDR1 MDHEN and CDR2 SYDVKM. DNA of the CDR3: TGTGCCAGCAGCGGGGTAGCCGCCTACGAGCAGTACTTC. Translating gives CASSGVAAYEQYF.

The rearrangement uses TRBV7-9 and TRBJ1-1; 9 bases agree with TRBD1. The trim removed 4 bases at V and 1 base at J, leaving 7 bases unmatched. In germline, CDR1 is SEHNR, CDR2 FQNEAQ (reference sequence). This CDR3 comprises 16 residues. The CDR3 bases are TGTGCCAGCAGCTCTCCGGGACAGGGACCGAACACTGAAGCTTTCTTT. It encodes CASSSPGQGPNTEAFF.

The genes are TRBV18 and TRBJ1-1, with 7 nucleotides matching TRBD1. V lost 5 bases and J lost 2; bases outside the gene matches: 5. Germline loops: CDR1 KGHSH, CDR2 LQKENI. The CDR3 spans 14 residues. The CDR3 sequence: CASSRQGENTEAFF. The DNA of the CDR3 is TGTGCCAGCTCAAGACAGGGAGAAAACACTGAAGCTTTCTTT.

The chain's CDR3 is CASSVRDSTNVQFF. The CDR3 DNA is TGTGCCAGCAGCGTAAGAGACTCCACCAACGTCCAGTTCTTC. The V gene is TRBV9, the J gene TRBJ2-1; D unresolved. The CDR3 is made up of 14 amino acids. Germline V gene sequence: CDR1 SGDLS, CDR2 YYNGEE. Trimming shortened V by 1 base and J by 13 bases, and 18 bases separated the two germline ends.

This sequence joins TRBV18 and TRBJ1-1, with TRBD1 as a possible D gene (6 bases). Looked up from germline, CDR1 is KGHSH and CDR2 is LQKENI. CDR3 length equals 16 residues. V was cut by 3 bases and J by 0 bases, with 14 bases left in between. The DNA of the CDR3 is TGTGCCAGCTCACCCCTCGGGACAACCATGAACACTGAAGCTTTCTTT. This encodes CASSPLGTTMNTEAFF.

The genes are TRBV5-1 and TRBJ2-1; 8 bases match TRBD1. CDR3 length: 16 amino acids. The germline V gene encodes CDR1 SGHRS and CDR2 YFSETQ. V lost 3 bases, J lost 0 bases, and 5 bases stayed unmatched. The DNA for the CDR3 is TGCGCCAGCAGCTCCGGGACAGGAGACTCCTACAATGAGCAGTTCTTC. The encoded protein is CASSSGTGDSYNEQFF.